Presented here are 9 T cell receptor beta chains from one specimen sequenced in a study of T cell changes during pregnancy in multiple sclerosis (dated by TCRdb to between 2017 and 2020). The library was generated by the immunoSEQ multiplex PCR assay. TCRdb carries this immuneACCESS record with in-frame sequences only. Its versions omit some clonotypes, under half of them owing to an unresolved V gene in the studies checked, with the rest unexplained. For this sample there are 35,000 to 50,000 clones; around 89% appear just once. The biggest ten clones account for more than 0.95% of the sample. The material sequenced was CD4+ T cells from peripheral blood mononuclear cells, taken in the second trimester of pregnancy. The receptors were sampled from a female donor with multiple sclerosis, enrolled in a pregnancy study.

This rearrangement joins TRBV30 to TRBJ2-5; D is unresolved. The germline V gene has CDR1 GTSNPN and CDR2 SVGIG (reference sequence). V dropped 0 bases and J dropped 9 bases, with 8 bases sitting between them. The CDR3 runs 11 residues. CDR3 bases: TGTGCCTGGAGTGTCGTCTCGGCCCAGTACTTC. Encoded protein: CAWSVVSAQYF.

This rearrangement joins TRBV19 to TRBJ2-7, with D possibly being TRBD2 (6 bases). Germline V gene sequence: CDR1 LNHDA, CDR2 SQIVND (reference sequence). V was clipped by 3 bases and J by 5 bases, with 20 bases between them. The CDR3 runs 16 residues. The CDR3 reads CASSMKVGQTRNEQYF. CDR3 bases: TGTGCCAGTAGTATGAAAGTCGGCCAGACTAGAAACGAGCAGTACTTC.

The chain links TRBV2 to TRBJ2-5; 14 nucleotides align to TRBD2. Germline CDR1 and CDR2: SNHLY and FYNNEI. The CDR3 is 16 amino acids. Trimming cost V 5 bases and J 5 bases; bases outside gene matches: 7. DNA of the CDR3: TGTGCCAGCAGTCTGTCCCGACTAGCGGGAGGGGAGACCCAGTACTTC. Its protein product is CASSLSRLAGGETQYF.

This chain links TRBV7-2 with TRBJ2-7; 9 nucleotides line up with TRBD2. The CDR3 runs 13 residues. Per the germline V gene, CDR1 is SGHTA and CDR2 is FQGNSA. J lost 4 bases, V lost 5 bases, and 3 bases had no gene match. CDR3: CASSVGLAYEQYF. As DNA, the CDR3 is TGTGCCAGCAGCGTGGGACTAGCTTACGAGCAGTACTTC.

The chain recombines TRBV28 with TRBJ2-5, with D possibly TRBD1 on 5 matching bases. The CDR3 is made up of 15 amino acids. The V gene lost 2 bases and the J gene lost 5 bases, with 15 bases spanning the gap. Germline values: CDR1 MDHEN, CDR2 SYDVKM. The CDR3 nucleotides read TGTGCCAGCAGTTTAAGGCAGGGAAATTGGGAGACCCAGTACTTC. The encoded protein is CASSLRQGNWETQYF. The whole variable domain, remainder taken from reference TRBV28 and TRBJ2-5, is DVKVTQSSRYLVKRTGEKVFLECVQDMDHENMFWYRQDPGLGLRLIYFSYDVKMKEKGDIPEGYSVSREKKERFSLILESASTNQTSMYLCASSLRQGNWETQYFGPGTRLLVL.

V and J are TRBV5-1 and TRBJ2-2; D gene ambiguous. The germline V gene has CDR1 SGHRS and CDR2 YFSETQ. V was cut by 0 bases and J by 0 bases, with 6 bases left in between. The CDR3 runs to 15 residues. The DNA for the CDR3 is TGCGCCAGCAGCTTGGAACTCACGAACACCGGGGAGCTGTTTTTT. This codes for CASSLELTNTGELFF.

This clone showed up just a few times. The genes are TRBV6-1 and TRBJ2-7, with D perhaps matching TRBD1 (5 bases). The CDR3 is 13 amino acids. V was clipped by 1 base and J by 4 bases, with 8 bases between them. CDR1 is MNHNS and CDR2 is SASEGT in the germline V gene. CDR3 bases: TGTGCCAGCAGTGAAGGACAGAGATACGAGCAGTACTTC. Protein sequence: CASSEGQRYEQYF.

The CDR3 DNA reads as TGTGCCAGCTCCCGACTAGCGGGCAACAATGAGCAGTTCTTC. Its protein product is CASSRLAGNNEQFF. The chain carries TRBV18 and TRBJ2-1, with 10 bases identical to TRBD2. V shed 6 bases, J shed 5 bases, and the junction held 4 bases outside the gene matches. CDR3 length: 14 residues. Per the germline V gene, CDR1 is KGHSH and CDR2 is LQKENI.

This chain uses TRBV5-4 with TRBJ2-7, with 11 bases that match TRBD2. Germline V gene sequence: CDR1 SGHNT, CDR2 YYREEE (reference sequence). There are 14 residues in the CDR3. The ends lost 0 bases at V and 5 bases at J; junction bases unmatched: 1. CDR3 nucleotides: TGTGCCAGCAGCTTGGTAGCGGGAGGGGACGAGCAGTACTTC. Amino acid sequence: CASSLVAGGDEQYF.